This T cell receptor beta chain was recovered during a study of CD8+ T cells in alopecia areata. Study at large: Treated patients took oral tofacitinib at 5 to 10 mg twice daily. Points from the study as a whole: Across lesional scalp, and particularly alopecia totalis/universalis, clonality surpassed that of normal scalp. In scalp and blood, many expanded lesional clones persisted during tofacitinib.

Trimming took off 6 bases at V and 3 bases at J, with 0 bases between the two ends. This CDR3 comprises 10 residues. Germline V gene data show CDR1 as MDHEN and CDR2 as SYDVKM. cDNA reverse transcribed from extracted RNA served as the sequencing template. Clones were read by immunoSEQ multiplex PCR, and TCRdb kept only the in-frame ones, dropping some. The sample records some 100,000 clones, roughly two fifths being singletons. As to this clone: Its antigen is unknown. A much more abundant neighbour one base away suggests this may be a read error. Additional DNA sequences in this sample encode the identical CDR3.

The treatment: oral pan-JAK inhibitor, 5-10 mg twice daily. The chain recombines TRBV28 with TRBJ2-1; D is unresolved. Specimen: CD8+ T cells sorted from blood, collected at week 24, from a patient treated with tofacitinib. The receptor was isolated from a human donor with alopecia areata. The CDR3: CASSYNEQFF. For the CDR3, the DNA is TGTGCCAGCAGCTACAATGAGCAGTTCTTC.